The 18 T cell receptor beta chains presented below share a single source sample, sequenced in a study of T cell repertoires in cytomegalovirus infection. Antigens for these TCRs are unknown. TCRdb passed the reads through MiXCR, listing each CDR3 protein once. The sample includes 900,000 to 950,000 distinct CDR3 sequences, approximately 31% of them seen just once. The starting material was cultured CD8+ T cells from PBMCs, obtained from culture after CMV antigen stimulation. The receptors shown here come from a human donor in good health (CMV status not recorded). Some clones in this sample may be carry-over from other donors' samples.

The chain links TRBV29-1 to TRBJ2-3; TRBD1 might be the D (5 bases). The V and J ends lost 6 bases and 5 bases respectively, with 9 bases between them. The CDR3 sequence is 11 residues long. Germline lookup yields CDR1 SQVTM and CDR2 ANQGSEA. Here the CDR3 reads CSVGDGDTQYF. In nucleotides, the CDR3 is TGCAGCGTAGGGGATGGAGATACGCAGTATTTT.

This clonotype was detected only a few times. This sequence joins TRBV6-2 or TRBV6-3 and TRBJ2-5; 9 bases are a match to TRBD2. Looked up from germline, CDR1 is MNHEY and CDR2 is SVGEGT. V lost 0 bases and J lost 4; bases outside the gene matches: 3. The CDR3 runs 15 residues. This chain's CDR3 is CASSYSRAGGETQYF. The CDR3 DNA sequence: TGTGCCAGCAGTTACTCGAGAGCGGGAGGAGAGACCCAGTACTTC.

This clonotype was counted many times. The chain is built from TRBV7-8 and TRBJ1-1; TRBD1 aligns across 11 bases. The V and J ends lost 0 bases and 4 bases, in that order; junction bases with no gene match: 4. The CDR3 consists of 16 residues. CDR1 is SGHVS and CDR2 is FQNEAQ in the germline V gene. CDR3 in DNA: TGTGCCAGCAGCTTAGCGGACAGGGGGCCGGGCACTGAAGCTTTCTTT. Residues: CASSLADRGPGTEAFF.

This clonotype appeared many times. The CDR3 reads CASSEGFNTEAFF. In nucleotides, the CDR3 is TGTGCCAGCAGCGAGGGGTTTAACACTGAAGCTTTCTTT. The chain joins TRBV7-8 to TRBJ1-1; perhaps TRBD1 as D (5 bases). V dropped 5 bases and J dropped 2 bases, with 9 bases sitting between them. The CDR3 loop spans 13 amino acids. The germline gives CDR1 SGHVS, CDR2 FQNEAQ.

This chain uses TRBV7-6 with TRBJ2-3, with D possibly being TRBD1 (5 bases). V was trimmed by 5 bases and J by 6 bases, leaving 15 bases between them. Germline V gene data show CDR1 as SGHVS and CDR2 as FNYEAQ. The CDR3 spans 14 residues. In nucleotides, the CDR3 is TGTGCCAGCAGCCCCAGACAGTTCTCGGATACGCAGTATTTT. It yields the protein CASSPRQFSDTQYF.

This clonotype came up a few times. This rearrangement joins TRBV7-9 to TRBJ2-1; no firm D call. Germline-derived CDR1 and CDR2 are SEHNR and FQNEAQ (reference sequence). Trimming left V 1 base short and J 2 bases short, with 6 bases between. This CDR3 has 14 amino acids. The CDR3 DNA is TGTGCCAGCAGCTTAGACGTAGCCTACAATGAGCAGTTCTTC. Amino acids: CASSLDVAYNEQFF.

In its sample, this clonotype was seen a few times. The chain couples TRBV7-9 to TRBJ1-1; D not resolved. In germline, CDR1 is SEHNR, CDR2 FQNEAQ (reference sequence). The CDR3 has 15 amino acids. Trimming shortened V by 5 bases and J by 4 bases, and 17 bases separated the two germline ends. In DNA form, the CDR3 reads TGTGCCAGCAGCCCTTCAGGAGGGTATGGCACTGAAGCTTTCTTT. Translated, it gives CASSPSGGYGTEAFF.

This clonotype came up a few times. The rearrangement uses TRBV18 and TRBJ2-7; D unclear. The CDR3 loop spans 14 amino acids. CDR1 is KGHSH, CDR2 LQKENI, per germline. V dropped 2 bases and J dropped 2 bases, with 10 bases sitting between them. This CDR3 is CASSPGQRTYEQYV. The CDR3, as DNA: TGTGCCAGCTCACCAGGCCAGCGCACCTACGAGCAGTACGTC.

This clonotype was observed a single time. This CDR3 is CASRRHKDYGYTF. The CDR3, as DNA: TGTGCCAGCAGGAGACACAAGGACTATGGCTACACCTTC. The J gene is TRBJ1-2, the V gene TRBV27, with D hard to call. The CDR3 covers 13 residues. The germline V gene encodes CDR1 MNHEY and CDR2 SMNVEV (reference sequence). Trimming shortened V by 6 bases and J by 3 bases, and 11 bases separated the two germline ends.

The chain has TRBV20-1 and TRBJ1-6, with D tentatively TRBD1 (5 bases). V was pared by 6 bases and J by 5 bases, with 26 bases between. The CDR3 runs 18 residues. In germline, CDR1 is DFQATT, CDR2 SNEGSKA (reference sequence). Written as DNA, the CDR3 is TGCAGTGCGATCCCTCTAGGTGGCAGGGCATATGATAATTCACCCCTCCACTTT. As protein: CSAIPLGGRAYDNSPLHF.

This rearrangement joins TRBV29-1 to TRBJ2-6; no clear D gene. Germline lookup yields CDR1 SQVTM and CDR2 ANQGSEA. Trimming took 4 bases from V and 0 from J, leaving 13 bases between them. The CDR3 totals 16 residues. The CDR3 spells CSVGTPTGSGANVLTF. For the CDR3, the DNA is TGCAGCGTTGGGACCCCAACGGGCTCTGGGGCCAACGTCCTGACTTTC.

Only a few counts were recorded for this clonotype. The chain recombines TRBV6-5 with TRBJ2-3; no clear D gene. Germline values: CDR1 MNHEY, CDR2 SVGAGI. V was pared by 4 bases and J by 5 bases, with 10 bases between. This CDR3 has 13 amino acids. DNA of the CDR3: TGTGCCAGCAGTTTCGTCGCAGGAGATACGCAGTATTTT. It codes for CASSFVAGDTQYF.

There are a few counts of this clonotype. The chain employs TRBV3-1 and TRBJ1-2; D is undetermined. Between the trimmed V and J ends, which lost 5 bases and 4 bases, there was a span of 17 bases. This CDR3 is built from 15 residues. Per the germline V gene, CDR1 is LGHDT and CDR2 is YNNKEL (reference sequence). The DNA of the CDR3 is TGTGCCAGCAGCTCCGTCGCCGGGGTTGCCTATGGCTACACCTTC. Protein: CASSSVAGVAYGYTF. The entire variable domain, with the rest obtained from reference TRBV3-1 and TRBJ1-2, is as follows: DTAVSQTPKYLVTQMGNDKSIKCEQNLGHDTMYWYKQDSKKFLKIMFSYNNKELIINETVPNRFSPKSPDKAHLNLHINSLELGDSAVYFCASSSVAGVAYGYTFGSGTRLTVV.

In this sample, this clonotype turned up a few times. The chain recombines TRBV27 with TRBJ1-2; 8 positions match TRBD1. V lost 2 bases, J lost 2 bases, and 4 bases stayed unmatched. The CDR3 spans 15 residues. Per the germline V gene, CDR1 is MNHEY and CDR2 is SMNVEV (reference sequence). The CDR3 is CASSLKAGGNYGYTF. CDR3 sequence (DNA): TGTGCCAGCAGTTTAAAGGCAGGGGGCAACTATGGCTACACCTTC.

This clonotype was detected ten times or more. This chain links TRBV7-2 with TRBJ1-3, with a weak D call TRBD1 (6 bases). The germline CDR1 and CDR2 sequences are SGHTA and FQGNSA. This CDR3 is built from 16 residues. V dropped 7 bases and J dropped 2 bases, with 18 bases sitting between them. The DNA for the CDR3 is TGTGCCAGCACCGCGGTCAGGGCAGGGGCTGGAAACACCATATATTTT. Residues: CASTAVRAGAGNTIYF.

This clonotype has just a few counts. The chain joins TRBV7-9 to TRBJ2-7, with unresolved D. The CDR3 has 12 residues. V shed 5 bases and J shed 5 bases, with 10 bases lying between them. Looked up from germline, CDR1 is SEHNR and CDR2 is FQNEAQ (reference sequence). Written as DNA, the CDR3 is TGTGCCAGCAGCCCCCAGTCCAACGAGCAGTACTTC. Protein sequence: CASSPQSNEQYF. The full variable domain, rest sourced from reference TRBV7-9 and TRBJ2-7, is DTGVSQNPRHKITKRGQNVTFRCDPISEHNRLYWYRQTLGQGPEFLTYFQNEAQLEKSRLLSDRFSAERPKGSFSTLEIQRTEQGDSAMYLCASSPQSNEQYFGPGTRLTVT.

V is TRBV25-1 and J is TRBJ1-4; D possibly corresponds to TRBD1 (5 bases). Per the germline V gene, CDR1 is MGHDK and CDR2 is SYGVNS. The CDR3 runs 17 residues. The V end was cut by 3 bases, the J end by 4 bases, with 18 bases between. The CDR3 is CASSEISPGTDNEKLFF. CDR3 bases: TGTGCCAGCAGTGAGATAAGCCCCGGGACGGATAATGAAAAACTGTTTTTT.

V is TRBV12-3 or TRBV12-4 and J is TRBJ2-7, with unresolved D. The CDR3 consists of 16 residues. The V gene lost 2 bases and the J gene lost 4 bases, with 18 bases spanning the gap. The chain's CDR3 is CASSLQAGPKMYEQYV. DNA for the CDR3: TGTGCCAGCAGTTTACAGGCAGGACCCAAAATGTACGAGCAGTACGTC.